These T cell receptor beta chains were read from a single sample in a study of identical twins. TCRdb recomputed calls from the 5' RACE reads with MiXCR, one row per CDR3 protein. The table includes some 560,000 distinct CDR3 sequences, nearly 10% detected once. The same sample was also studied in work on yellow fever vaccine responses in identical twins.

The sequencing sample was made of PBMCs. The origin of the receptors is a woman between 18 and 29 years old in good health. The CDR3 runs from the conserved cysteine through the conserved F or W. D genes are given only for firm matches. The listing skips clone size in some rows; elsewhere it reads once, few, many or a size class.

j_gene: TRBJ2-3; v_gene: TRBV2; d_gene: NA; abundance: many; CDR3nt: TGTGCCAGCAGTGAAGCGCCGGAAAGAGGGAACACAGATACGCAGTATTTT; CDR3aa: CASSEAPERGNTDTQYF
j_gene: TRBJ2-7; v_gene: TRBV7-8; d_gene: TRBD2; abundance: many; CDR3nt: TGTGCCAGCAGCTACCAGCGGGGCCAAGGGGACGAGCAGTACTTC; CDR3aa: CASSYQRGQGDEQYF
j_gene: TRBJ2-2; v_gene: TRBV4-1; d_gene: TRBD2; abundance: NA; CDR3nt: TGCGCCAGCAGCCAAGGGTGGACTAGCGGGAGTACCGGGGAGCTGTTTTTT; CDR3aa: CASSQGWTSGSTGELFF
j_gene: TRBJ2-2; v_gene: TRBV29-1; d_gene: NA; abundance: NA; CDR3nt: TGCAGCGTTGTGAACGCGTACACCGGGGAGCTGTTTTTT; CDR3aa: CSVVNAYTGELFF
j_gene: TRBJ1-5; v_gene: TRBV24-1; d_gene: TRBD1; abundance: few; CDR3nt: TGTGCCACCAGTGACACGACAGGGTCGGATCAGCCCCAGCATTTT; CDR3aa: CATSDTTGSDQPQHF
j_gene: TRBJ1-2; v_gene: TRBV6-6; d_gene: NA; abundance: NA; CDR3nt: TGTGCCAGCAGCATTGGGGATGGCTATGGCTACACCTTC; CDR3aa: CASSIGDGYGYTF
j_gene: TRBJ2-2; v_gene: TRBV12-3/TRBV12-4; d_gene: NA; abundance: many; CDR3nt: TGTGCCAGCAGTCCCTCATCCTCGACCGGGGAGCTGTTTTTT; CDR3aa: CASSPSSSTGELFF
j_gene: TRBJ2-1; v_gene: TRBV20-1; d_gene: TRBD2; abundance: many; CDR3nt: TGCAGTGGGCCCGGACTAGCGGGAGTCGAATACAATGAGCAGTTCTTC; CDR3aa: CSGPGLAGVEYNEQFF
j_gene: TRBJ1-1; v_gene: TRBV12-3/TRBV12-4; d_gene: TRBD1; abundance: few; CDR3nt: TGTGCCAGCAGACCCGGGACAGTCACTGAAGTTTTCTTT; CDR3aa: CASRPGTVTEVFF
j_gene: TRBJ2-5; v_gene: TRBV6-2/TRBV6-3; d_gene: NA; abundance: NA; CDR3nt: TGTGCCAGCAGTTACTTACAGGACATCCAAGAGACCCAGTACTTC; CDR3aa: CASSYLQDIQETQYF
j_gene: TRBJ2-7; v_gene: TRBV12-3/TRBV12-4; d_gene: NA; abundance: many; CDR3nt: TGTGCCAGCAGATCCGACCTAGGAATCTTTAACGAGCAGTACTTC; CDR3aa: CASRSDLGIFNEQYF
j_gene: TRBJ1-1; v_gene: TRBV15; d_gene: NA; abundance: many; CDR3nt: TGTGCCACCAGCAGAGTGGTGTCCCCTGACACTGAAGCTTTCTTT; CDR3aa: CATSRVVSPDTEAFF
j_gene: TRBJ2-1; v_gene: TRBV29-1; d_gene: TRBD2; abundance: many; CDR3nt: TGCAGCGTTGTTCAGACTAGCGGCTACAATGAGCAGTTCTTC; CDR3aa: CSVVQTSGYNEQFF
j_gene: TRBJ1-1; v_gene: TRBV14; d_gene: TRBD1; abundance: NA; CDR3nt: TGTGCCAGCAGCCAACTAGGGACAGAAATTGAAGCTTTCTTT; CDR3aa: CASSQLGTEIEAFF
j_gene: TRBJ2-7; v_gene: TRBV10-3; d_gene: TRBD1; abundance: few; CDR3nt: TGTGCCATCAGCAATCGGGACAGGGAGGCCTACGAGCAGTACTTC; CDR3aa: CAISNRDREAYEQYF
j_gene: TRBJ2-4; v_gene: TRBV7-3; d_gene: NA; abundance: NA; CDR3nt: TGTGCCAGCAGCTTAATAGGGGGAAGGAACATTCAGTACTTC; CDR3aa: CASSLIGGRNIQYF
j_gene: TRBJ2-3; v_gene: TRBV29-1; d_gene: TRBD1; abundance: many; CDR3nt: TGCAGCTCCACCGGAGACAGGGGCACAGATACGCAGTATTTT; CDR3aa: CSSTGDRGTDTQYF
j_gene: TRBJ2-7; v_gene: TRBV4-2; d_gene: TRBD2; abundance: NA; CDR3nt: TGTGCCAGCGCTGAGCGGGGGAGTAGCTCCTACGAGCAGTACTTC; CDR3aa: CASAERGSSSYEQYF
j_gene: TRBJ2-7; v_gene: TRBV20-1; d_gene: TRBD1; abundance: NA; CDR3nt: TGCAGTGCTAGTTCGGACAGGGGTGGGTACGAGCAGTACTTC; CDR3aa: CSASSDRGGYEQYF
j_gene: TRBJ2-5; v_gene: TRBV20-1; d_gene: NA; abundance: few; CDR3nt: TGCAGTGCCCCCACACTTGGTTCTCAAGAGACCCAGTACTTC; CDR3aa: CSAPTLGSQETQYF
j_gene: TRBJ2-7; v_gene: TRBV12-3/TRBV12-4; d_gene: TRBD1; abundance: many; CDR3nt: TGTGCCAGCAGCTCCTCGGGACAGGGTTCTGAGCAGTACTTC; CDR3aa: CASSSSGQGSEQYF
j_gene: TRBJ2-2; v_gene: TRBV7-8; d_gene: NA; abundance: many; CDR3nt: TGTGCCAGCAGCTTAGTTGGGGGGGCGTTCGGGGAGCTGTTTTTT; CDR3aa: CASSLVGGAFGELFF
j_gene: TRBJ1-2; v_gene: TRBV11-2; d_gene: NA; abundance: few; CDR3nt: TGTGCCAGCAGCTCTGAGGCCTACCTGCAAAATGGCTACACCTTC; CDR3aa: CASSSEAYLQNGYTF
j_gene: TRBJ2-1; v_gene: TRBV15; d_gene: TRBD1; abundance: NA; CDR3nt: TGTGCCACCAGCAGAGCTAGACAGGGGGGCTACAATGAGCAGTTCTTC; CDR3aa: CATSRARQGGYNEQFF
j_gene: TRBJ2-7; v_gene: TRBV4-2; d_gene: NA; abundance: NA; CDR3nt: TGTGCCTCAGCCCGGGGGGCCTCCTACGAGCAGTACTTC; CDR3aa: CASARGASYEQYF
j_gene: TRBJ2-3; v_gene: TRBV29-1; d_gene: TRBD1; abundance: NA; CDR3nt: TGCAGCGTTGAATTGGGACAGGGGGCAGGAGATACGCAGTATTTT; CDR3aa: CSVELGQGAGDTQYF
j_gene: TRBJ1-5; v_gene: TRBV6-2/TRBV6-3; d_gene: NA; abundance: NA; CDR3nt: TGTGCCAGCAGTTACTCGATTCATAGCAATCAGCCCCAGCATTTT; CDR3aa: CASSYSIHSNQPQHF
j_gene: TRBJ2-1; v_gene: TRBV5-1; d_gene: NA; abundance: many; CDR3nt: TGCGCCAGCAGCCTCCTCGAGGCCTACAATGAGCAGTTCTTC; CDR3aa: CASSLLEAYNEQFF
j_gene: TRBJ1-1; v_gene: TRBV27; d_gene: TRBD1; abundance: many; CDR3nt: TGTGCCAGCAGTTCCCTCCCGGACAGGGGCACTGAAGCTTTCTTT; CDR3aa: CASSSLPDRGTEAFF
j_gene: TRBJ2-2; v_gene: TRBV18; d_gene: TRBD2; abundance: NA; CDR3nt: TGTGCCAGCTCGCCTACACCGGGACTAGCGGGCTCGAACACCGGGGAGCTGTTTTTT; CDR3aa: CASSPTPGLAGSNTGELFF
j_gene: TRBJ2-2; v_gene: TRBV29-1; d_gene: NA; abundance: many; CDR3nt: TGCAGCGTTGCTGAGGGGGCCGGGGAGCTGTTTTTT; CDR3aa: CSVAEGAGELFF
j_gene: TRBJ2-4; v_gene: TRBV4-3; d_gene: TRBD1; abundance: many; CDR3nt: TGCGCCAGCAGCCAAGCGGATACCGGGACAGGCAAAAACATTCAGTACTTC; CDR3aa: CASSQADTGTGKNIQYF
j_gene: TRBJ2-3; v_gene: TRBV4-3; d_gene: NA; abundance: NA; CDR3nt: TGCGCCAGCAGCCAAGATTCAGGGATACCTAGCACAGATACGCAGTATTTT; CDR3aa: CASSQDSGIPSTDTQYF
j_gene: TRBJ2-7; v_gene: TRBV7-9; d_gene: NA; abundance: many; CDR3nt: TGTGCCAGCAGCTTAACCGGCCGCTCCTACGAGCAGTACTTC; CDR3aa: CASSLTGRSYEQYF
j_gene: TRBJ2-7; v_gene: TRBV20-1; d_gene: TRBD2; abundance: NA; CDR3nt: TGCAGTGCTAGAGACGACGGGAGGGAGTACGAGCAGTACTTC; CDR3aa: CSARDDGREYEQYF
j_gene: TRBJ2-1; v_gene: TRBV25-1; d_gene: TRBD2; abundance: many; CDR3nt: TGTGCCAGCAGTGACCGTAGGACTAGATACAATGAGCAGTTCTTC; CDR3aa: CASSDRRTRYNEQFF
j_gene: TRBJ2-7; v_gene: TRBV11-2; d_gene: TRBD1; abundance: NA; CDR3nt: TGTGCCAGCAGCTCTAAAGGGGCAGGGGGTGCCTACGAGCAGTACTTC; CDR3aa: CASSSKGAGGAYEQYF
j_gene: TRBJ2-7; v_gene: TRBV19; d_gene: TRBD1; abundance: NA; CDR3nt: TGTGCCAGTACAGACAGGGATGCCTACGAGCAGTACTTC; CDR3aa: CASTDRDAYEQYF
j_gene: TRBJ1-4; v_gene: TRBV7-6; d_gene: TRBD1; abundance: many; CDR3nt: TGTGCCAGCAGCGCCTCAGGGGGCCCTCCCTTTAATGAAAAACTGTTTTTT; CDR3aa: CASSASGGPPFNEKLFF
j_gene: TRBJ2-7; v_gene: TRBV7-8; d_gene: TRBD2; abundance: NA; CDR3nt: TGTGCCAGCAGCTCCGCCCGAGCGGGAGGGGCTTTCGAGCAGTACTTC; CDR3aa: CASSSARAGGAFEQYF
j_gene: TRBJ1-2; v_gene: TRBV3-1; d_gene: NA; abundance: many; CDR3nt: TGTGCCAGCAGCCAGGCAAGGCGATCCTATGGCTACACCTTC; CDR3aa: CASSQARRSYGYTF
j_gene: TRBJ2-3; v_gene: TRBV20-1; d_gene: TRBD2; abundance: many; CDR3nt: TGCAGTGCTAGAGGACCGTGGCTAGCGGGAGCGGTAGATACGCAGTATTTT; CDR3aa: CSARGPWLAGAVDTQYF
j_gene: TRBJ2-6; v_gene: TRBV11-2; d_gene: NA; abundance: many; CDR3nt: TGTGCCAGCAGCCGTGGGGGGTTTGGGGCCAACGTCCTGACTTTC; CDR3aa: CASSRGGFGANVLTF
j_gene: TRBJ1-5; v_gene: TRBV4-3; d_gene: NA; abundance: few; CDR3nt: TGCGCCAGCAGCCAAGATATTTGGGGATTAACAGGTAATAGCAATCAGCCCCAGCATTTT; CDR3aa: CASSQDIWGLTGNSNQPQHF
j_gene: TRBJ1-2; v_gene: TRBV10-3; d_gene: NA; abundance: NA; CDR3nt: TGTGCCATCAGTGATAGTCTAGGAACAGCGCACTATGGCTACACCTTC; CDR3aa: CAISDSLGTAHYGYTF
j_gene: TRBJ1-1; v_gene: TRBV6-4; d_gene: NA; abundance: NA; CDR3nt: TGTGCCAGCCCGGGGGACACTGAAGCTTTCTTT; CDR3aa: CASPGDTEAFF
j_gene: TRBJ2-3; v_gene: TRBV7-2; d_gene: NA; abundance: few; CDR3nt: TGTGCCAGCAGCTTACAGGCCCAGACAGATACGCAGTATTTT; CDR3aa: CASSLQAQTDTQYF
j_gene: TRBJ2-5; v_gene: TRBV11-2; d_gene: NA; abundance: NA; CDR3nt: TGTGCCAGCAGCTTAGACTGGCTCCTACAAGAGACCCAGTACTTC; CDR3aa: CASSLDWLLQETQYF
j_gene: TRBJ2-7; v_gene: TRBV20-1; d_gene: NA; abundance: few; CDR3nt: TGCAGTGCAACGGACTGGGTTGCTGAGGGGCAGTACTTC; CDR3aa: CSATDWVAEGQYF
j_gene: TRBJ2-7; v_gene: TRBV24-1; d_gene: NA; abundance: NA; CDR3nt: TGTGCCACCAGTGACCCGGGGTACTACGAGCAGTACTTC; CDR3aa: CATSDPGYYEQYF
j_gene: TRBJ2-3; v_gene: TRBV4-1; d_gene: TRBD2; abundance: many; CDR3nt: TGCGCCAGCAGCCAAGACTTTAGCGGGAGGGCGCGCACAGATACGCAGTATTTT; CDR3aa: CASSQDFSGRARTDTQYF
j_gene: TRBJ2-7; v_gene: TRBV11-2; d_gene: NA; abundance: few; CDR3nt: TGTGCCAGCAGCCTGGGACCCGAAGTATACGAGCAGTACTTC; CDR3aa: CASSLGPEVYEQYF
j_gene: TRBJ2-1; v_gene: TRBV7-2; d_gene: TRBD2; abundance: few; CDR3nt: TGTGCCAGCAGCTTAGCGGTATTAGCGGGAGCAACCCTCTACAATGAGCAGTTCTTC; CDR3aa: CASSLAVLAGATLYNEQFF
j_gene: TRBJ2-1; v_gene: TRBV6-5; d_gene: NA; abundance: NA; CDR3nt: TGTGCCAGCAGCCAACCCCCCGGCCTGTTCTTC; CDR3aa: CASSQPPGLFF
j_gene: TRBJ1-1; v_gene: TRBV5-1; d_gene: TRBD1; abundance: many; CDR3nt: TGCGCGACCAAGACAGGGACAATGAACACTGAAGCTTTCTTT; CDR3aa: CATKTGTMNTEAFF
j_gene: TRBJ2-7; v_gene: TRBV12-5; d_gene: NA; abundance: many; CDR3nt: TGTGCTAGTGGCCTAGACCGGGACGGACACTACGAGCAGTACTTC; CDR3aa: CASGLDRDGHYEQYF
j_gene: TRBJ2-5; v_gene: TRBV10-3; d_gene: TRBD2; abundance: NA; CDR3nt: TGTGCCATCAGTGAGCTAGCGGGGGTAGAGACCCAGTACTTC; CDR3aa: CAISELAGVETQYF
j_gene: TRBJ1-2; v_gene: TRBV5-6; d_gene: TRBD1; abundance: few; CDR3nt: TGTGCCAGCAGCTTACAGGGGAGCCGAGGCTACACCTTC; CDR3aa: CASSLQGSRGYTF
j_gene: TRBJ2-5; v_gene: TRBV6-2/TRBV6-3; d_gene: NA; abundance: few; CDR3nt: TGTGCCAGCAGTTCCCGCGAGCGGAACCAAGAGACCCAGTACTTC; CDR3aa: CASSSRERNQETQYF
j_gene: TRBJ2-3; v_gene: TRBV7-2; d_gene: TRBD1; abundance: NA; CDR3nt: TGTGCCAGCAGCCCGGGACAGGGGTCGGTTACGCAGTATTTT; CDR3aa: CASSPGQGSVTQYF